The clone carrying this TCR beta chain was counted at least ten times. The antigen is unknown. The V gene lost 0 bases and the J gene lost 6 bases, with 11 bases spanning the gap. This CDR3 contains 14 residues. Germline CDR1 is SGHRS and CDR2 is YFSETQ. This sample stems from a study of T-cell reconstitution after alpha-beta-depleted transplantation in children. The TCRbeta library incorporated unique molecular identifiers. TCRdb redid the calling of the PCR reads with MiXCR, one entry per CDR3 protein. This sample has 600,000 to 800,000 distinct CDR3 sequences; under 15% occur once, and the top ten carry around 0.76%. Notes on the study in general: Several patients had high TCRbeta diversity at day 60; it came from surviving recipient T cells and thymic progenitors. One year after transplant, T-cell counts and diversity came mostly from newly produced T cells. Expanded graft clones numbering several hundred reportedly gave rise to alpha-beta T cells about two months after transplant.

The J gene is TRBJ2-3, the V gene TRBV5-1; no clear D. The specimen comprised PBMCs, sampled before TCRalphabeta/CD19-depleted stem cell transplant. The origin of this receptor is a girl between 2 and 10 years old with congenital amegakaryocytic thrombocytopenia, due to receive a stem cell transplant. The CDR3 region has the DNA TGCGCCAGCAGCTTGGAGGTCCTTGGGGATACGCAGTATTTT. Translated: CASSLEVLGDTQYF.